This entry describes one T cell receptor beta chain. Its cognate antigen has yet to be identified. No base quality values were provided; no much bigger clone lies one nucleotide off. The CDR3 regions of human TCRbeta chains were analyzed by immunosequencing. The study's own analysis went as follows. TCRs in the repertoires were compared against a reference library of SARS-CoV-2-specific TCRs that had been generated with the MIRA antigen-specificity platform. Breadth was defined as the fraction of unique TCRs that were SARS-CoV-2-associated. Depth was defined as the fraction of total T cells that were SARS-CoV-2-associated. Each spike-specific TCR was assigned to its reactive spike region and to a CD4 or CD8 class using the MIRA data. Log10-transformed breadth and depth values were compared by one-way ANOVA with Sidak's multiple comparisons tests. The source is immuneACCESS, and TCRdb retained only in-frame sequences with V and J called. Part of the clones is not carried over; for the studies checked, unresolved V genes explain less than half of this, and the remainder is unexplained. The D gene and trimming were derived from the DNA, and the V and J assignments and clone size from that table. Here the sample has fewer than 150,000 clones; about 88% occur a single time. The top ten clonotypes cover over 6.5% of the sample.

The data belong to a study of T cell responses to AZD1222 COVID-19 vaccine (dated by TCRdb to the early 2020s). Describing the broader study: AZD1222 recipients with second doses at about 4 weeks or about 12 weeks were pooled, because spike-specific TCR depth and breadth did not differ between schedules. A total of 233 trial participants underwent TCR sequencing, of whom 207 received two doses of AZD1222 and roughly 25 received two doses of the MenACWY control vaccine. Trial participants were enrolled by age into subgroups of 18-55, 56-69 and 70-plus years, and around 150, 28 and 57 TCR-sequenced participants, respectively, were included in these subgroups. Here is what the overall study found, with its caveats: In the small 56-69-year group, the increase in depth fell short of significance, most likely because of low power. A significant rise in spike-specific TCR breadth and depth was observed after two AZD1222 doses relative to day 0 and relative to MenACWY recipients. Reportedly, close to half of the unique spike-specific TCRs recognized epitopes lying outside the regions that are mutated in the B.1.351 and B.1.1.7 variants. The vaccine-associated CD4 TCRs covered the entire spike protein, and the dominant responses fell in regions 160-218 and 743-854. Participants were mostly white British and included more females than males, and it was suggested by the authors that clonal diversity may have been underestimated. Because no day 14 peak-response samples were available, repertoires were characterized only after the peak T cell response. Conclusions about previously exposed vaccinees are limited because only a handful of AZD1222 recipients were SARS-CoV-2 seropositive at baseline.

The time point label, as the study defines it: baseline before first vaccination. The vaccinee samples were drawn from two UK trials, COV001 and COV002, one of which was a single-blind randomized controlled phase 2/3 trial testing AZD1222 (ChAdOx1 nCoV-19) in healthy adults. Trial participant PBMC samples were collected at day 0 and day 28 after the second dose for TCRbeta chain sequencing. CDR1 and CDR2, looked up from the germline V gene, are LGHNA and YSLEER. Its CDR3 holds 19 amino acids, cysteine through phenylalanine. Only the CDR3 part of the read is kept: 57 bases, read in frame from the first base. Germline trimming amounts to 1 base on V and 2 bases on J, with 6 as the count of junction bases outside the gene matches.

Rearrangement joined TRBV4-3 to TRBJ2-6, and 12 junctional nucleotides match TRBD1. The sequencing here drew on peripheral blood, taken on day 0 of AZD1222 vaccination. The origin of this receptor is an adult in good health. The DNA reads TGCGCCAGCAGCCAAGGCCCCGGGACAGGGGGCACTGGGGCCAACGTCCTGACTTTC. This translates into CASSQGPGTGGTGANVLTF.